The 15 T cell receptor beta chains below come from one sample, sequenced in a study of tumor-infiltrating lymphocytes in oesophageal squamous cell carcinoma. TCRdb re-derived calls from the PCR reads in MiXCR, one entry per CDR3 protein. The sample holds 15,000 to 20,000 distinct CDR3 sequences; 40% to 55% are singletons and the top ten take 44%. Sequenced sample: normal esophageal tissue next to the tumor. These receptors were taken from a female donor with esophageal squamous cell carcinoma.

CDR3 bases: TGTGCCAGCAGCTTCGGGTACCAAGAGACCCAGTACTTC. Encoded protein: CASSFGYQETQYF. This rearrangement joins TRBV7-6 to TRBJ2-5; D not certain. Trimming pared 3 bases from V and 0 bases from J, leaving 5 bases between. CDR1 and CDR2 from the germline V gene are SGHVS and FNYEAQ. The CDR3 length is 13 residues.

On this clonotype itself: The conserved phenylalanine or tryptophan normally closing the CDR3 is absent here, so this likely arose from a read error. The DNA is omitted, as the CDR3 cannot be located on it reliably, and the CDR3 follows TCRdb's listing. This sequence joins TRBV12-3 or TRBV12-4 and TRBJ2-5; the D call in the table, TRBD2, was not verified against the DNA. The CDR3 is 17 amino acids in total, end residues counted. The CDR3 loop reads CATTSQIGGNYGYTFGS.

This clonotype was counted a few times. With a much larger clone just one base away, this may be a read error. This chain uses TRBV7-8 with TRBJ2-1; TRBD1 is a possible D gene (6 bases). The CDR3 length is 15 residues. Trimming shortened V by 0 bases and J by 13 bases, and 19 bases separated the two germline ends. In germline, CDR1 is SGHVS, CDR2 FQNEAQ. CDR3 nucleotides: TGTGCCAGCAGCTTAGCCAGGGGTGGCGGAGAGACCCAGTTCTTC. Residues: CASSLARGGGETQFF.

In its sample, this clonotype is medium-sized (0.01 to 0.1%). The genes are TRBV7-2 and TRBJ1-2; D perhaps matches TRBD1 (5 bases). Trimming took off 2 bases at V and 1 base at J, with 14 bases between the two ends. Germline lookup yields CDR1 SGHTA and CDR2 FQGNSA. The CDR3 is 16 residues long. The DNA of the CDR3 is TGTGCCAGCAGCTTAAGTAGTGGGGACGGTAACTATGGCTACACCTTC. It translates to CASSLSSGDGNYGYTF.

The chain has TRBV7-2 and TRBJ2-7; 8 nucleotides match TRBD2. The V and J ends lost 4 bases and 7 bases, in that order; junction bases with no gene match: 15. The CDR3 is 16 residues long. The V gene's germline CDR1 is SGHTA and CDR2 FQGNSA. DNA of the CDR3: TGTGCCAGCAGCTCCCCCGAAAGGACTAGCACAATTGAGCAGTACTTC. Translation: CASSSPERTSTIEQYF.

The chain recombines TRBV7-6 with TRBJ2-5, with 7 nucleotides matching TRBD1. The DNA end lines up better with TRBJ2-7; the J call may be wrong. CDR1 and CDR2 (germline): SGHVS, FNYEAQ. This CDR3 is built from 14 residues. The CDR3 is CASSPRTGTHEQYF. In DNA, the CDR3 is TGTGCCAGCAGCCCACGGACAGGTACGCACGAGCAGTACTTC.

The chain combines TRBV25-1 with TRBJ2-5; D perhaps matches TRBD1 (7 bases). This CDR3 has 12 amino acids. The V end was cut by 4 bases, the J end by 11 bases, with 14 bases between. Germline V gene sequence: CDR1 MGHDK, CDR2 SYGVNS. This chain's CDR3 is CASSVQGGAQYF. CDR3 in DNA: TGTGCCAGCAGTGTCCAGGGGGGTGCGCAGTACTTC.

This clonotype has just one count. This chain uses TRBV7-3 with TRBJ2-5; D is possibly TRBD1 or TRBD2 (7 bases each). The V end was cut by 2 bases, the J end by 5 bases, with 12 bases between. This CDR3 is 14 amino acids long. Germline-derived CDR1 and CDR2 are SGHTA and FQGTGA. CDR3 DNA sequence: TGTGCCAGCAGCTTACAGGGGGAGGGGGAGACCCAGTACTTC. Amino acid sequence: CASSLQGEGETQYF.

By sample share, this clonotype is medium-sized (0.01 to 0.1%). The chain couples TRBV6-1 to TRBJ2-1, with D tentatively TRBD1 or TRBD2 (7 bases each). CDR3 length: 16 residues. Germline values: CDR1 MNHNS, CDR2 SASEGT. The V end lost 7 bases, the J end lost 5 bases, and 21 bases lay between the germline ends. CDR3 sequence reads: CASISSRGGGNNEQFF. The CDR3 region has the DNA TGTGCCAGCATCTCGTCAAGGGGAGGGGGCAACAATGAGCAGTTCTTC.

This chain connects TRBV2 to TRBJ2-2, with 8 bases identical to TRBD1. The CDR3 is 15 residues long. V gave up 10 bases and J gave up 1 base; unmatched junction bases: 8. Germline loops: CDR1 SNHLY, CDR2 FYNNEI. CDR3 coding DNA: TGTGCCACCCGGGGCAGGGGGCGGAACACCGGGGAGCTGTTTTTT. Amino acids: CATRGRGRNTGELFF.

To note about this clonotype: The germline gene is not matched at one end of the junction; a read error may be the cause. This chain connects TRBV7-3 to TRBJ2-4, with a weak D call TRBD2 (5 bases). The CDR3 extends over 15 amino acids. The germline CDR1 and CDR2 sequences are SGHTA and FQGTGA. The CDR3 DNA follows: TGTGCCAGCAGCTTAAGCCTGGGAGATAATTCACCCCTCCACTTC. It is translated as CASSLSLGDNSPLHF.

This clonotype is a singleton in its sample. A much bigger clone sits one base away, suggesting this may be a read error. The CDR3 DNA is TGTGCCAGCAGCTTGGGGCCGGACAGGGGATGGGGTGAGCAGTACTTC. This encodes CASSLGPDRGWGEQYF. The chain is built from TRBV5-3 and TRBJ2-7; 9 nucleotides match TRBD1. TRBV5-3 is assigned to the ORF class and has an uncertain function. CDR3 length: 16 residues.

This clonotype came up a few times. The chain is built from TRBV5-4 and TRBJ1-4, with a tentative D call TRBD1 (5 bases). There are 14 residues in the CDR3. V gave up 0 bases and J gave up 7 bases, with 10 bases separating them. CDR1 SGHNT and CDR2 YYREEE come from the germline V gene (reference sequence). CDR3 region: CASSLGATGEKLFF. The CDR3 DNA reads TGTGCCAGCAGCTTGGGGGCCACAGGTGAAAAACTGTTTTTT. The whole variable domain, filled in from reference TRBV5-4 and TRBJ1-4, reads ETGVTQSPTHLIKTRGQQVTLRCSSQSGHNTVSWYQQALGQGPQFIFQYYREEENGRGNFPPRFSGLQFPNYSSELNVNALELDDSALYLCASSLGATGEKLFFGSGTQLSVL.

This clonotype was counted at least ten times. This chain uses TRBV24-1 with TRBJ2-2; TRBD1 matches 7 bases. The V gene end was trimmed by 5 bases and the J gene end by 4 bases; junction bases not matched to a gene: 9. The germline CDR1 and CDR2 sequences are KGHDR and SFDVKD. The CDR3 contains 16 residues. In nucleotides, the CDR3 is TGTGCCACCAGTGGGGACAGACCAATATCCACCGGGGAGCTGTTTTTT. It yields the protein CATSGDRPISTGELFF.

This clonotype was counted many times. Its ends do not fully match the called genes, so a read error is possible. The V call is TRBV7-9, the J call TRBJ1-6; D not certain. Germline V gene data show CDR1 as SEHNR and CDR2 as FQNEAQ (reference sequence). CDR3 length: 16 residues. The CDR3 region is CASSRLQSSYNSPLHF. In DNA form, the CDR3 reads TGTGCCAGCAGCCGACTACAGAGCTCCTATAATTCACCCCTCCACTTC. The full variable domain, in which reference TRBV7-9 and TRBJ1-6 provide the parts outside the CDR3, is DTGVSQNPRHKITKRGQNVTFRCDPISEHNRLYWYRQTLGQGPEFLTYFQNEAQLEKSRLLSDRFSAERPKGSFSTLEIQRTEQGDSAMYLCASSRLQSSYNSPLHFGNGTRLTVT.